The next 20 T cell receptor beta chains were all read from a single sample in a study of blood T cell repertoires in COVID-19. Clones were sequenced by immunoSEQ multiplex PCR, and TCRdb holds only the in-frame ones, with some missing. The repertoire has about 75,000 clones, approximately 88% of them found once; the top ten carry around 5.8%. Sequencing was carried out using peripheral blood. These receptors all come from a woman aged 50 to 65 with acute or convalescent COVID-19.

This clone was seen a single time. The V and J genes are TRBV6-1 and TRBJ2-2; possible D gene TRBD2, 6 bases. V was trimmed by 3 bases and J by 8 bases, leaving 13 bases between them. Germline-derived CDR1 and CDR2 are MNHNS and SASEGT. This CDR3 spans 14 amino acids. The CDR3 DNA sequence: TGTGCCAGCAGTGATGCGGGACTGCCTGGGGAGCTGTTTTTT. Protein sequence: CASSDAGLPGELFF.

In its sample, this clone was seen once. V usage is TRBV5-1 and J usage is TRBJ1-3; unclear D gene. CDR1 and CDR2 from the germline V gene are SGHRS and YFSETQ. V was pared by 0 bases and J by 2 bases, with 6 bases between. The CDR3 has 14 residues. CDR3 nucleotides: TGCGCCAGCAGCTTGGCCGAGGCTGGAAACACCATATATTTT. This sequence encodes CASSLAEAGNTIYF. The full variable domain, rest sourced from reference TRBV5-1 and TRBJ1-3, is KAGVTQTPRYLIKTRGQQVTLSCSPISGHRSVSWYQQTPGQGLQFLFEYFSETQRNKGNFPGRFSGRQFSNSRSEMNVSTLELGDSALYLCASSLAEAGNTIYFGEGSWLTVV.

About this clone itself: Distinct nucleotide sequences in the sample also encode this CDR3. This sequence joins TRBV24-1 and TRBJ1-2; D possibly corresponds to TRBD1 (5 bases). CDR1 KGHDR and CDR2 SFDVKD come from the germline V gene. CDR3 length: 13 residues. Trimming cost V 0 bases and J 6 bases, with 7 bases left between them. Here the CDR3 reads CATSDLSGNGYTF. The CDR3 DNA reads TGTGCCACCAGTGATTTGTCAGGGAATGGCTACACCTTC.

V is TRBV12-3 or TRBV12-4 and J is TRBJ1-2, with 9 bases aligning to TRBD1. V was clipped by 5 bases and J by 7 bases; unmatched bases: 5. The length of the CDR3 is 13 residues. CDR3 in amino acids: CASSTDRGSGYTF. For the CDR3, the DNA is TGTGCCAGCAGTACGGACAGGGGCAGTGGCTACACCTTC.

V usage is TRBV6-2 or TRBV6-3 and J usage is TRBJ1-2; unclear D gene. This CDR3 region has 14 residues. Germline CDR1 is MNHEY and CDR2 is SVGEGT. V was cut by 2 bases and J by 1 base, with 8 bases left in between. CDR3 DNA sequence: TGTGCCAGCAGTTACAGTGGCAGTAACTATGGCTACACCTTC. Encoded protein: CASSYSGSNYGYTF.

The J gene is TRBJ1-2, the V gene TRBV19; 9 bases agree with TRBD1. The CDR3 runs 15 residues. Germline CDR1 LNHDA, CDR2 SQIVND (reference sequence). The J segment lost 4 bases and the V segment lost 4 bases, leaving 7 bases of the junction unmatched. CDR3 sequence: CASSSTGQGFYGYTF. DNA for the CDR3: TGTGCCAGTAGTAGCACAGGACAGGGGTTCTATGGCTACACCTTC.

The chain has TRBV19 and TRBJ2-4; 12 positions match TRBD2. This CDR3 contains 18 residues. The V gene end was trimmed by 5 bases and the J gene end by 5 bases; junction bases not matched to a gene: 13. CDR1 is LNHDA, CDR2 SQIVND, per germline (reference sequence). The CDR3, as DNA: TGTGCCAGTAGTTTCAGGACTAGCGGGGACGGGGGCCAAAACATTCAGTACTTC. Protein sequence: CASSFRTSGDGGQNIQYF.

The chain joins TRBV6-1 to TRBJ1-2; tentative D call: TRBD1 (5 bases). The germline CDR1 and CDR2 sequences are MNHNS and SASEGT. The CDR3 extends over 13 amino acids. With 3 bases removed from V and 4 bases from J, the gap between germline ends came to 9 bases. The DNA for the CDR3 is TGTGCCAGCAGTGACCAGGGTACCTATGGCTACACCTTC. Encoded protein: CASSDQGTYGYTF.

The chain joins TRBV2 to TRBJ1-2; tentatively, D is TRBD1 (6 bases). The CDR3 consists of 13 residues. CDR1 is SNHLY, CDR2 FYNNEI, per germline. V was cut by 1 base and J by 8 bases, with 11 bases left in between. Written as DNA, the CDR3 is TGTGCCAGCAGTGAAGTCCACAGGGTCGGCTACACCTTC. Protein sequence: CASSEVHRVGYTF.

The J gene is TRBJ1-1, the V gene TRBV14, with TRBD1 matching over 7 bases. The length of the CDR3 is 13 residues. The junction had 2 bases not matched to a gene; V was cut back by 1 base and J by 6 bases. CDR1 SGHDN and CDR2 FVKESK come from the germline V gene. The DNA of the CDR3 is TGTGCCAGCAGCCAAGTGCAGGGGGCTGAAGCTTTCTTT. It codes for CASSQVQGAEAFF.

This rearrangement joins TRBV28 to TRBJ1-3, with 8 bases fitting TRBD1. Germline V lookup: CDR1 MDHEN, CDR2 SYDVKM. CDR3 size: 15 residues. The trim removed 7 bases at V and 4 bases at J, leaving 9 bases unmatched. The CDR3 reads CASTQRTGSGNTIYF. In DNA form, the CDR3 reads TGTGCCAGCACCCAGCGGACAGGGTCCGGAAACACCATATATTTT.

The chain couples TRBV25-1 to TRBJ2-5, with unresolved D. V lost 5 bases and J 2 bases, leaving 12 bases between the germline ends. The CDR3 is 14 residues long. The V gene's germline CDR1 is MGHDK and CDR2 SYGVNS. The CDR3 region is CASSSFSAQETQYF. The CDR3, as DNA: TGTGCCAGCAGTAGCTTCTCTGCGCAAGAGACCCAGTACTTC. The whole variable domain, filled in from reference TRBV25-1 and TRBJ2-5, reads EADIYQTPRYLVIGTGKKITLECSQTMGHDKMYWYQQDPGMELHLIHYSYGVNSTEKGDLSSESTVSRIRTEHFPLTLESARPSHTSQYLCASSSFSAQETQYFGPGTRLLVL.

CDR3 nucleotides: TGTGCCAGTAGCTCTCCCGGACTAGCGGGGGGGCACAATGAGCAGTTCTTC. Its protein is CASSSPGLAGGHNEQFF. The gene calls are TRBV19 and TRBJ2-1; 15 nucleotides align to TRBD2. From germline, CDR1 is LNHDA and CDR2 SQIVND (reference sequence). With 6 bases clipped from V and 5 bases from J, the junction kept 8 bases outside the gene matches. The CDR3 runs to 17 residues.

V gene TRBV9 combines with J gene TRBJ2-1, with D hard to call. The CDR3 runs 12 residues. Germline V gene lookup returns CDR1 SGDLS and CDR2 YYNGEE. Trimming removed 0 bases at V and 6 bases at J, with 4 bases between. CDR3 in amino acids: CASSVGSNEQFF. Here the CDR3 DNA reads TGTGCCAGCAGCGTAGGTAGCAATGAGCAGTTCTTC.

The V and J genes are TRBV7-9 and TRBJ1-4; no definite D call. The V end was cut by 8 bases, the J end by 1 base, with 11 bases between. This CDR3 region has 14 residues. Germline V gene lookup returns CDR1 SEHNR and CDR2 FQNEAQ (reference sequence). CDR3 loop: CASAPGGTNEKLFF. In DNA, the CDR3 is TGTGCCAGCGCCCCGGGTGGAACTAATGAAAAACTGTTTTTT.

The chain joins TRBV3-1 (or the pseudogene TRBV3-2) to TRBJ1-4; no reliable D call. Germline V gene sequence: CDR1 LGHDT, CDR2 YNNKEL (reference sequence). The length of the CDR3 is 15 residues. The ends were cut back, 0 bases at V and 8 bases at J, with 13 bases in the middle. The CDR3 region is CASSQDSGGGEKLFF. CDR3 bases: TGTGCCAGCAGCCAAGATTCGGGAGGCGGAGAAAAACTGTTTTTT.

The sample holds a few counts of this clone. The V call is TRBV7-2, the J call TRBJ2-7; 11 bases match TRBD2. Germline loops: CDR1 SGHTA, CDR2 FQGNSA. CDR3 size: 14 residues. V lost 6 bases and J lost 11; bases outside the gene matches: 12. CDR3: CASSPGTSGGKEYF. The CDR3 bases are TGTGCCAGCAGTCCGGGGACTAGCGGTGGAAAAGAGTACTTC.

This chain connects TRBV19 to TRBJ2-3, with 12 bases fitting TRBD1. Per the germline V gene, CDR1 is LNHDA and CDR2 is SQIVND (reference sequence). CDR3 length: 16 amino acids. V lost 0 bases to trimming and J lost 6 bases; unmatched junction nucleotides: 4. The DNA for the CDR3 is TGTGCCAGTAGTATAGATCGGGACAGGGGGCGGGATACGCAGTATTTT. It is translated as CASSIDRDRGRDTQYF.

The V and J genes are TRBV30 and TRBJ2-5, with D possibly TRBD2 on 6 matching bases. Per the germline V gene, CDR1 is GTSNPN and CDR2 is SVGIG (reference sequence). This CDR3 comprises 15 residues. V dropped 2 bases and J dropped 4 bases, with 17 bases sitting between them. For the CDR3, the DNA is TGTGCCTGGAGTACACAACGGGGGATTTTAGAGACCCAGTACTTC. It encodes CAWSTQRGILETQYF. Together with reference TRBV30 and TRBJ2-5, the CDR3 gives the full variable domain: SQTIHQWPATLVQPVGSPLSLECTVEGTSNPNLYWYRQAAGRGLQLLFYSVGIGQISSEVPQNLSASRPQDRQFILSSKKLLLSDSGFYLCAWSTQRGILETQYFGPGTRLLVL.

J is TRBJ1-6 and V is TRBV9, with 9 bases aligning to TRBD1. The CDR3 is made up of 16 amino acids. After removal of 2 bases from V and 9 bases from J, the junction contained 9 bases not matched to a gene. CDR1 is SGDLS, CDR2 YYNGEE, per germline. The DNA of the CDR3 is TGTGCCAGCAGCGTGGGACAGGGATTAACAGGTTCACCCCTCCACTTT. Translating it yields CASSVGQGLTGSPLHF.